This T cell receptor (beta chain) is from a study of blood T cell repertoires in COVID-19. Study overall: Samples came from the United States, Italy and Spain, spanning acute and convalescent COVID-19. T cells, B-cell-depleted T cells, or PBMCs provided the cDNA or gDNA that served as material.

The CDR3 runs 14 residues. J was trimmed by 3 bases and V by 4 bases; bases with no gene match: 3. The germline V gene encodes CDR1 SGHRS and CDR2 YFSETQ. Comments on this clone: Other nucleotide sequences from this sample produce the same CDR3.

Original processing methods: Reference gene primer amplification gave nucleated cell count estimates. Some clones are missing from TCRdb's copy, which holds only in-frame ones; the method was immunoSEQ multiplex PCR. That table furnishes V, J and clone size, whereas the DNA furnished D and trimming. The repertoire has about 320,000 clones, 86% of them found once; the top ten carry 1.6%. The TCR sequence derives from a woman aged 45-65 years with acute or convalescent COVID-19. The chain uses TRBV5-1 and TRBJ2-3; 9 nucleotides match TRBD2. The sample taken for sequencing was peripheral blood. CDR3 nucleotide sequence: TGCGCCAGCAGCCCTCTAGCGGGAACAGATACGCAGTATTTT. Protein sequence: CASSPLAGTDTQYF.